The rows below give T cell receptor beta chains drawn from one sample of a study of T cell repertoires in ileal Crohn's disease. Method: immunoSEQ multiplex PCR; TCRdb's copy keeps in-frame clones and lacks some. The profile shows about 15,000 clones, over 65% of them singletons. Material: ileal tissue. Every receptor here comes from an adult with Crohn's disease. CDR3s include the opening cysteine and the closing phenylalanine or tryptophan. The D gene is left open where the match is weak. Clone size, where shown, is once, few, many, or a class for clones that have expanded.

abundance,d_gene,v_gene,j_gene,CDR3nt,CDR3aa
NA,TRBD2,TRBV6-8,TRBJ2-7,TGTGCCAGCAGTTACTCGGGCGGGGGTTACGAGCAGTACTTC,CASSYSGGGYEQYF
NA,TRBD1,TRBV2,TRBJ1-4,TGTGCCAGCGAGGACAGGGGTGATGAAAAACTGTTTTTT,CASEDRGDEKLFF
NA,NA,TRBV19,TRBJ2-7,TGTGCCAGTACGGAGGGCCACGAGCAGTACTTC,CASTEGHEQYF
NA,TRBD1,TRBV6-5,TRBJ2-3,TGTGCCAGCAGCTCCGGGACAGGGACAGATACGCAGTATTTT,CASSSGTGTDTQYF
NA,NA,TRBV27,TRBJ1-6,TGTGCCAGCAGTAAGTGGCAGATGGATAATTCACCCCTCCACTTT,CASSKWQMDNSPLHF
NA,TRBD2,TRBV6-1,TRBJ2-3,TGTGCCAGCAGTGGCCTAGCGGGGGGGTCACGCATGCTGGATACGCAGTATTTT,CASSGLAGGSRMLDTQYF
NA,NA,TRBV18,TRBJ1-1,TGTGCCAGCTCACCAGACAGGAAGGTTGAAGCTTTCTTT,CASSPDRKVEAFF
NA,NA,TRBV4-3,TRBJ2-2,TGCGCCAGCAGCCAAGCAAGGACAGTCGGCGGGGAGCTGTTTTTT,CASSQARTVGGELFF
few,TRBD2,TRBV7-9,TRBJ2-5,TGTGCCAGCAGCCCGAAGCGACTAGCGGGGGCTCGGGAGACCCAGTACTTC,CASSPKRLAGARETQYF
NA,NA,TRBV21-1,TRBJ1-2,TGTGCCAGCAGCAAATCAGGGCTCGGCTACACCTTC,CASSKSGLGYTF
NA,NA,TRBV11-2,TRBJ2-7,TGTGCCAGCAGCTTAGGCCCGGATAATCCCCGAGGAAACGAGCAGTACTTC,CASSLGPDNPRGNEQYF
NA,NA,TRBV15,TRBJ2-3,TGTGCCACCAGCAGAGATCGGAGACGGGGGAGGCAAGATACGCAGTATTTT,CATSRDRRRGRQDTQYF
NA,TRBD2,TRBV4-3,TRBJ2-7,TGCGCCAGCAGCTCTGGACTAGCGGGGGAAACCTACGAGCAGTACTTC,CASSSGLAGETYEQYF
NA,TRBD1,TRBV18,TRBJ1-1,TGTGCCAGCTCACTAAGGACAGGGGAGGTGAACACTGAAGCTTTCTTT,CASSLRTGEVNTEAFF
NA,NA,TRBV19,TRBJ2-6,TGTGCCAGTAGGGAGGGTACTGGGGCCAACGTCCTGACTTTC,CASREGTGANVLTF
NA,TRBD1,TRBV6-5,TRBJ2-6,TGTGCCAGCAGGCGACAGGGTAGCGGGGCCAACGTCCTGACTTTC,CASRRQGSGANVLTF
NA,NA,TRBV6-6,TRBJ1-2,TGTGCCAGCAGCCCGGCGGGGGACAATGATGGCTACACCTTC,CASSPAGDNDGYTF
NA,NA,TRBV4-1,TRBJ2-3,TGCGCCAGCAGAGCGACCGGTGGCACAGATACGCAGTATTTT,CASRATGGTDTQYF
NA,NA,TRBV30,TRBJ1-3,TGTGCCTGGCTCACTAAGTCCGGAAACACCATATATTTT,CAWLTKSGNTIYF